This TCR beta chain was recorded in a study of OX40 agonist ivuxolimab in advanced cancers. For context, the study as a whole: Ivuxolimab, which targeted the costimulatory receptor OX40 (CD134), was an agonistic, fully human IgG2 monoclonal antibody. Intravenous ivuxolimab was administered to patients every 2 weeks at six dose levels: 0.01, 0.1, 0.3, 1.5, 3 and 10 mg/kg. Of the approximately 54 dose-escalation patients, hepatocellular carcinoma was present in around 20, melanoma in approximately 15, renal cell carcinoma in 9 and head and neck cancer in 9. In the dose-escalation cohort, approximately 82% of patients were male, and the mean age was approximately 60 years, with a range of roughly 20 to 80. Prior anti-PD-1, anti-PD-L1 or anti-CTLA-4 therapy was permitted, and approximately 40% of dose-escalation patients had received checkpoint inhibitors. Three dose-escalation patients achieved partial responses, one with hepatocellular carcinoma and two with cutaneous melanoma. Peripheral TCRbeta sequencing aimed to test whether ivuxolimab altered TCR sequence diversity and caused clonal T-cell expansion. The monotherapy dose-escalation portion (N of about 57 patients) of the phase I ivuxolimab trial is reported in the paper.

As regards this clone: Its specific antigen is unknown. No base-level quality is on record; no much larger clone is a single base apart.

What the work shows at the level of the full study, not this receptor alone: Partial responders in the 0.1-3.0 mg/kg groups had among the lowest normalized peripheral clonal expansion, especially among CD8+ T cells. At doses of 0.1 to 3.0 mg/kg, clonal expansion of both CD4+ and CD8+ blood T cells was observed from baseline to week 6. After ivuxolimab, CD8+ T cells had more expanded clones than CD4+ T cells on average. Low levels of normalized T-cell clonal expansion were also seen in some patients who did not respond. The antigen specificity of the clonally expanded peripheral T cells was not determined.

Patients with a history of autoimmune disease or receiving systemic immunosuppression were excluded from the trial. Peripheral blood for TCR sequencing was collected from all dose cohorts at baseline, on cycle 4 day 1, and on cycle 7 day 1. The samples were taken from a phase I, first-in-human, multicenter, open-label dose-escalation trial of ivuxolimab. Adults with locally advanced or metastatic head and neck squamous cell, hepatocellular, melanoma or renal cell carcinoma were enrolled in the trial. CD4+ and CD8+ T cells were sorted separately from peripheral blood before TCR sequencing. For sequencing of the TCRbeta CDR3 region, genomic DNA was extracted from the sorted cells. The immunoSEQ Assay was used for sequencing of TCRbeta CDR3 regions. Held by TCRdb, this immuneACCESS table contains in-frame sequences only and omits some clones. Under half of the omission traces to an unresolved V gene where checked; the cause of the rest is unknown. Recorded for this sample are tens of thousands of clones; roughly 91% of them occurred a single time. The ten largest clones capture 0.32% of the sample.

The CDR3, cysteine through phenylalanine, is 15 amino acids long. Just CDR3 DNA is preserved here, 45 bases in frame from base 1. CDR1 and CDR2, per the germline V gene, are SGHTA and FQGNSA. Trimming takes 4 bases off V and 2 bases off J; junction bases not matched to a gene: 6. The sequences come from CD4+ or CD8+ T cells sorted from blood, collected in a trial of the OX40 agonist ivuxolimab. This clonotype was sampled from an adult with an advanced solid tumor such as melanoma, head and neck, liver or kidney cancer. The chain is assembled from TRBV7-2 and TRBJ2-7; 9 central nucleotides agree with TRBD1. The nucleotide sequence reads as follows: TGTGCCAGCAGCTGGGGACAGGGAGGGACCTACGAGCAGTACTTC. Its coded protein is CASSWGQGGTYEQYF.